This T cell receptor (beta chain) was captured in a study of cytomegalovirus exposure and HLA in healthy donors. Researchers ran the PCR with 60 Vbeta and 13 Jbeta primers. Using immunoSEQ multiplex PCR, the repertoire was profiled, and TCRdb retains in-frame clones only, with some absent. This sample carries 100,000 to 150,000 clones, around 67% of them seen once, and the ten largest clones take approximately 2.1%. Per germline, CDR1 MDHEN and CDR2 SYDVKM. V gave up 6 bases and J gave up 1 base, with 12 bases separating them. The CDR3 is 14 residues long. The rearrangement links TRBV28 to TRBJ1-1; maybe TRBD1 (6 bases). This clonotype was obtained from a woman aged 40 to 50 in good health and CMV-seropositive. The specimen was PBMCs. The CDR3 is CASSAGTPNTEAFF. Here the CDR3 DNA reads TGTGCCAGCAGCGCCGGGACACCGAACACTGAAGCTTTCTTT.